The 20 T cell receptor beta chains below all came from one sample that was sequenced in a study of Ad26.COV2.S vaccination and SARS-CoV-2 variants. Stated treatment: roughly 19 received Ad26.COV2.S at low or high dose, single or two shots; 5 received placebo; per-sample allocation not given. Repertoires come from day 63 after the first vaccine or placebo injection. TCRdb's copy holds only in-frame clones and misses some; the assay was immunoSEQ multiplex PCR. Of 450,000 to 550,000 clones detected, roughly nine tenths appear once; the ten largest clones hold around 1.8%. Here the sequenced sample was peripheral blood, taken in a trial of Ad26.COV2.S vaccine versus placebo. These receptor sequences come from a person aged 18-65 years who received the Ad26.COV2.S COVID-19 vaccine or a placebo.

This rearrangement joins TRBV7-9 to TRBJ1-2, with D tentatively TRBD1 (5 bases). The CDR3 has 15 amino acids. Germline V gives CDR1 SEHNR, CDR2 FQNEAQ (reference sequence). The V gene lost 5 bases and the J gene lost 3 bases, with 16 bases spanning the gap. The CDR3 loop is CASSNRQRGDYGYTF. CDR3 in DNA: TGTGCCAGCAGCAATAGACAGAGAGGGGACTATGGCTACACCTTC.

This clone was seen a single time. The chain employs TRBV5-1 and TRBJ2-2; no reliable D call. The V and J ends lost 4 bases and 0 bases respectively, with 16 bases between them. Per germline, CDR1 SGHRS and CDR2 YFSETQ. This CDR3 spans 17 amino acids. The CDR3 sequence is CASSRGAGVPNTGELFF. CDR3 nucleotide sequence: TGCGCCAGCAGCAGAGGCGCAGGCGTCCCGAACACCGGGGAGCTGTTTTTT.

The CDR3 nucleotides are TGTGCCAGCAGTGGGACTAGCGGGAGGGGAGTCTCCGGGGAGCTGTTTTTT. Its translation is CASSGTSGRGVSGELFF. This chain links TRBV27 with TRBJ2-2; 16 nucleotides line up with TRBD2. The CDR3 length is 17 residues. The V gene's germline CDR1 is MNHEY and CDR2 SMNVEV (reference sequence). V lost 5 bases, J lost 6 bases, and 6 bases stayed unmatched.

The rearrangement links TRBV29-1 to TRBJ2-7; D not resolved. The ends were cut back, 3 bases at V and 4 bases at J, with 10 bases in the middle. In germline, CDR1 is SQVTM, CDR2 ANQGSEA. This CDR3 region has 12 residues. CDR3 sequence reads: CSVESSTYEQYF. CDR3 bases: TGCAGCGTTGAGAGCTCAACTTACGAGCAGTACTTC.

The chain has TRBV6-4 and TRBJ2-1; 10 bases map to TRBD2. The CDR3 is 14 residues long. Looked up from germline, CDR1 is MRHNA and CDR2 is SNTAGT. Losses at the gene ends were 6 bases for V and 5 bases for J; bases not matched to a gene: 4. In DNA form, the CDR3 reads TGTGCCAGCAGAGTTCTAGCGGGGGACAATGAGCAGTTCTTC. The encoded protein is CASRVLAGDNEQFF.

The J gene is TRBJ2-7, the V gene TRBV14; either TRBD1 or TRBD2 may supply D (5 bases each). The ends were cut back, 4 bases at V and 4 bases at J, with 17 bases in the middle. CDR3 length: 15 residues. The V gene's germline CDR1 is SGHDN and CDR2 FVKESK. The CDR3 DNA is TGTGCCAGCAGCCCAGGGCCACGGACTGGGTACGAGCAGTACTTC. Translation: CASSPGPRTGYEQYF.

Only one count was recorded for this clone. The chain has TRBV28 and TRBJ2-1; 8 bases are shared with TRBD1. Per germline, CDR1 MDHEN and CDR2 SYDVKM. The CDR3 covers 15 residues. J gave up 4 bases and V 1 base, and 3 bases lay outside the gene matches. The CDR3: CASSLSRGQYNEQFF. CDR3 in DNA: TGTGCCAGCAGTTTATCCAGGGGGCAGTACAATGAGCAGTTCTTC.

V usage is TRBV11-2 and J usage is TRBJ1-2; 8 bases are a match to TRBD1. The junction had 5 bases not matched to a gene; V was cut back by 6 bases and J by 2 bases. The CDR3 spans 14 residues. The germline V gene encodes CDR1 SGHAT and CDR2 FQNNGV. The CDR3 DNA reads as TGTGCCAGCAGACCGGGACAGGAAAACTATGGCTACACCTTC. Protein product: CASRPGQENYGYTF.

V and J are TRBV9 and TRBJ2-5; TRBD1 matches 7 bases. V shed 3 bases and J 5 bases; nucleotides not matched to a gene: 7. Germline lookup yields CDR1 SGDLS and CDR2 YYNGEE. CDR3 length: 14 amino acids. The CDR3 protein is CASSAQGRGETQYF. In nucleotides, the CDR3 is TGTGCCAGCAGCGCCCAGGGCAGGGGGGAGACCCAGTACTTC.

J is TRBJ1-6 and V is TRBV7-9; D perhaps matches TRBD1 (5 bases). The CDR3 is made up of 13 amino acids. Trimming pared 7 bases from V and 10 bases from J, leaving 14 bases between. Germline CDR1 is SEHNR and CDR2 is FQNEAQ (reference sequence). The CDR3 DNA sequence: TGTGCCAGCACCGCGGACACGTCCTCACCCCTCCACTTT. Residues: CASTADTSSPLHF.

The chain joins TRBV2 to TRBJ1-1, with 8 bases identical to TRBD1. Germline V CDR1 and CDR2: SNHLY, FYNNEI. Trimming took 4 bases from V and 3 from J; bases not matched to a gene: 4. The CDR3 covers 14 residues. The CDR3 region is CASSGDRPDTEAFF. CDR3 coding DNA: TGTGCCAGCAGTGGGGACAGGCCGGACACTGAAGCTTTCTTT. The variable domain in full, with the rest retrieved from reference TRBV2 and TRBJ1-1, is EPEVTQTPSHQVTQMGQEVILRCVPISNHLYFYWYRQILGQKVEFLVSFYNNEISEKSEIFDDQFSVERPDGSNFTLKIRSTKLEDSAMYFCASSGDRPDTEAFFGQGTRLTVV.

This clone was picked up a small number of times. The CDR3 region has the DNA TGTGCCAGCAGTCCGGACAGAGTCAATCAGCCCCAGCATTTT. This gives the protein CASSPDRVNQPQHF. The rearrangement joins TRBV27 to TRBJ1-5; D may be TRBD1 (6 bases). V dropped 5 bases and J dropped 3 bases, with 11 bases sitting between them. CDR3 size: 14 residues. The V gene's germline CDR1 is MNHEY and CDR2 SMNVEV (reference sequence).

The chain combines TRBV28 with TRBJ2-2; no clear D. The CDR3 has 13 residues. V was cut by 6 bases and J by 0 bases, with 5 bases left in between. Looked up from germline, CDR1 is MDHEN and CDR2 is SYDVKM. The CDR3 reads CASSWPNTGELFF. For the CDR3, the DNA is TGTGCCAGCAGCTGGCCGAACACCGGGGAGCTGTTTTTT.

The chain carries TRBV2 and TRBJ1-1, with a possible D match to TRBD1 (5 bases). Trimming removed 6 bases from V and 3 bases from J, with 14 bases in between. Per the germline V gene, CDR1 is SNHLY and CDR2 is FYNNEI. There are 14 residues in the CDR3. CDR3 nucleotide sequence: TGTGCCAGCAGGATAGGGATCAGGGACACTGAAGCTTTCTTT. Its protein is CASRIGIRDTEAFF.

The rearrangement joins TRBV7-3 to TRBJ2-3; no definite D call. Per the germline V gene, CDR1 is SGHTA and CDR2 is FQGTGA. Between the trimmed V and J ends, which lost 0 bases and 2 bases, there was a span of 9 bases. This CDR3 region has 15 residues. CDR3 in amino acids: CASSLTAEYTDTQYF. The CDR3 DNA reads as TGTGCCAGCAGCTTAACGGCGGAATACACAGATACGCAGTATTTT.

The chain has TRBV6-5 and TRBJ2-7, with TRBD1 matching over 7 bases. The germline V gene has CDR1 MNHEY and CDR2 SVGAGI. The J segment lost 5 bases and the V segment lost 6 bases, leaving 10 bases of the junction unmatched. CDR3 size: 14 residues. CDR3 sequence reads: CASSPDRESDEQYF. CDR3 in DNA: TGTGCCAGCAGCCCCGACAGGGAGTCGGACGAGCAGTACTTC.

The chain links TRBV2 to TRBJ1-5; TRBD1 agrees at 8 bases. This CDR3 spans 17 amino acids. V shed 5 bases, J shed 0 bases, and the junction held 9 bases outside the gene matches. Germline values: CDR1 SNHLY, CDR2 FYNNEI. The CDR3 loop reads CASSSGQGWGSNQPQHF. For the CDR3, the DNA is TGTGCCAGCAGTTCCGGACAGGGATGGGGTAGCAATCAGCCCCAGCATTTT.

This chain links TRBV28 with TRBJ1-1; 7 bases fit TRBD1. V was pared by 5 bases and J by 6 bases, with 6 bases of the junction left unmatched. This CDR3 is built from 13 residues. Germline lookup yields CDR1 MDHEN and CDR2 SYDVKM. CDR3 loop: CASSLRQGSEAFF. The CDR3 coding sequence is TGTGCCAGCAGTCTGCGACAGGGTTCTGAAGCTTTCTTT.

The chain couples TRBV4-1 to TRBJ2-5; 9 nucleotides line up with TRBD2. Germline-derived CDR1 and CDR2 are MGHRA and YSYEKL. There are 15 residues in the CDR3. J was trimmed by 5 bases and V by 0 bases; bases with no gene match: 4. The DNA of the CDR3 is TGCGCCAGCAGCCAAGAGCTAGCGGGGTGGGAGACCCAGTACTTC. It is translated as CASSQELAGWETQYF.

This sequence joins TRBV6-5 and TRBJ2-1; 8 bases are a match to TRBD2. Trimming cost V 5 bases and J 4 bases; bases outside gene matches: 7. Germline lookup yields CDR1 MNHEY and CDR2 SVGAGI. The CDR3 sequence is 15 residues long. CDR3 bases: TGTGCCAGCAGTACGCTAGCGGGTACATACAATGAGCAGTTCTTC. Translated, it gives CASSTLAGTYNEQFF.